This TCR beta chain comes out of a study of blood T cell repertoires in COVID-19. Study background: The study drew acute and convalescent COVID-19 samples from the United States, Italy and Spain. Sources were T cells, B-cell-depleted T cells, or PBMCs; the material itself was cDNA or gDNA.

Original processing methods: Nucleated cell number was recorded as an estimate derived from reference gene primer amplification. Data came from immunoSEQ multiplex PCR; TCRdb stores just in-frame clones and leaves some out. Clone size and V and J calls were adopted from that table, with D and trimming inferred from the DNA. The data show some 370,000 clones, roughly nine tenths seen once. Trimming left V 1 base short and J 6 bases short, with 13 bases between. Germline V gene sequence: CDR1 SGHAT, CDR2 FQNNGV. The CDR3 extends over 15 amino acids. This clone was counted a single time. This clonotype originated in a man aged 40-49 years with acute or convalescent COVID-19. The chain combines TRBV11-2 with TRBJ2-1; D is undetermined. The specimen sequenced was peripheral blood. CDR3: CASSLVGKAFNEQFF. The DNA for the CDR3 is TGTGCCAGCAGCTTAGTTGGTAAAGCGTTCAATGAGCAGTTCTTC.